This T cell receptor beta chain came from a study of blood T cell repertoires in COVID-19. Study-level background: Donors in the United States, Italy and Spain gave samples during acute or convalescent COVID-19. T cells, B-cell-depleted T cells, or PBMCs supplied cDNA or gDNA.

Those who participated ranged in age from roughly 18 to 89 years and resided in about 24 US areas. Sequencing was performed with immunoSEQ multiplex PCR; in TCRdb, only in-frame clones are kept and a portion is missing. The sample lists fewer than 300,000 clones, 70% to 90% occurring once. The sequence derives from a woman between 25 and 40 years old who had recovered from COVID-19. The source material was PBMCs or T cells enriched from blood (not recorded which).

The CDR3 bases are TGTGCCAGCAGTGATTCGGACAGGAAGATCAATGAGCAGTTCTTC. Translated: CASSDSDRKINEQFF. The V and J genes are TRBV25-1 and TRBJ2-1, with 7 positions matching TRBD1. Germline V CDR1 and CDR2: MGHDK, SYGVNS. The CDR3 spans 15 residues. Germline trimming cut 3 bases from V and 6 bases from J; bases unmatched to any gene: 8.